The sequence of this T cell receptor (beta chain) was determined in a study of blood T cell repertoires in COVID-19. Study context: T cells, B-cell-depleted T cells, or PBMCs supplied cDNA or gDNA.

The data were produced by immunoSEQ multiplex PCR, yet TCRdb's version contains in-frame clones alone and is incomplete. The data contain 150,000 to 200,000 clones, nearly 85% of them seen just once; the ten biggest clones take up more than 4.5%. The CDR3 length is 13 residues. CDR1 and CDR2 from the germline V gene are SGHTA and FQGNSA. V gave up 5 bases and J gave up 6 bases; unmatched junction bases: 6. This sequence was found in a woman in her 30s with acute or convalescent COVID-19. V usage is TRBV7-2 and J usage is TRBJ1-2; 7 positions agree with TRBD1. The sample was peripheral blood. CDR3 sequence reads: CASSPQTGNGYTF. In DNA form, the CDR3 reads TGTGCCAGCAGCCCTCAGACAGGGAATGGCTACACCTTC.